This TCR beta chain comes out of a study of T cell responses to AZD1222 COVID-19 vaccine (dated by TCRdb to the early 2020s). About the full investigation: AZD1222 recipients whose second dose came at about 4 weeks and those whose second dose came at about 12 weeks were combined into one group, since spike-specific TCR depth and breadth did not differ between the two schedules. A total of 233 trial participants underwent TCR sequencing, of whom under 220 had received two doses of AZD1222 and around 26 had received two doses of the MenACWY control vaccine. Trial participants were enrolled by age into subgroups of 18-55, 56-69 and 70-plus years, and around 150, 29 and 61 TCR-sequenced participants, respectively, were included in these subgroups. Results and caveats for the whole study, not just this receptor: Because no day 14 peak-response samples were available, repertoires were characterized only after the peak T cell response. Conclusions about previously exposed vaccinees were limited because only six or seven AZD1222 recipients were SARS-CoV-2 seropositive at baseline. A significant rise in spike-specific TCR breadth and depth was observed after two AZD1222 doses relative to day 0 and relative to MenACWY recipients. The 56-69-year group was small, and its depth increase did not reach significance, likely because of low power. Most participants were white British and females outnumbered males, and the authors suggested that clonal diversity may have been underestimated. Nearly half of unique spike-specific TCRs reportedly recognized epitopes outside regions mutated in the B.1.351 and B.1.1.7 variants. The whole spike protein was spanned by vaccine-associated CD4 TCRs, and dominant responses were seen in regions 160-218 and 743-854.

The CDR3 regions of human TCRbeta chains were subjected to immunosequencing. Regarding the original processing steps: Repertoire TCRs were checked for matches against a reference library of SARS-CoV-2-specific TCRs that had been generated using the MIRA antigen-specificity platform. Breadth was defined as the fraction of unique TCRs that were SARS-CoV-2-associated, and depth was defined as the fraction of total T cells that were SARS-CoV-2-associated. Using the MIRA data, each spike-specific TCR was assigned both to the spike region to which the TCR was reactive and to a CD4 or CD8 class. Log10-transformed breadth and depth values were compared by one-way ANOVA with Sidak's multiple comparisons tests. Held by TCRdb, this immuneACCESS table contains in-frame sequences only and omits some clones. Under half of the omission traces to an unresolved V gene where checked; the cause of the rest is unknown. The V and J calls and clone size come from that table; D and trimming were worked out from the DNA. This sample comprises 55,000 to 65,000 clones, approximately 83% of them detected only once. In total, the top ten clones hold over 13% of the sample.

Details on this clone: Its binding antigen is unknown. Base-call qualities are not available, and no considerably larger clone is one nucleotide away.

The sample's time point label, decoded: baseline before first vaccination. Samples from vaccinated people were obtained from the UK trials COV001 and COV002, which included a single-blind randomized controlled phase 2/3 trial of AZD1222 (ChAdOx1 nCoV-19) in healthy adults. For TCRbeta chain sequencing, PBMC samples were collected from trial participants at day 0 and at day 28 after the second dose. Its CDR3 holds 13 amino acids, cysteine through phenylalanine. Here the CDR3 DNA is all that survives: 39 bases in frame from base 1. V is reduced by 1 base and J by 8 bases, leaving a spacing of 9 bases between them. From a lookup of the germline V gene (reference sequence), CDR1 and CDR2 are LNHNV and YYDKDF.

The source is an adult in good health. The sequence links TRBV15 to TRBJ1-5; a confident D gene designation cannot be given. Specimen: peripheral blood, collected on day 0 of AZD1222 vaccination. The CDR3 reads CATSRVILEPQHF. The DNA sequence is as follows: TGTGCCACCAGCAGAGTCATTTTAGAGCCCCAGCATTTT.